The 32 T cell receptor beta chains in this list originate from one sample, sequenced in a study of blood T cell repertoires in COVID-19. Using immunoSEQ multiplex PCR, the repertoire was profiled, and TCRdb retains in-frame clones only, with some absent. The table records about 74,000 clones, roughly 90% of them present only once. Source material: peripheral blood. These receptors all stem from a human donor in a cohort sampled during active COVID-19.

The chain uses TRBV5-6 and TRBJ1-1; TRBD1 matches 8 bases. The V segment lost 1 base and the J segment 3 bases; nucleotides outside the gene matches: 8. Germline CDR1 SGHDT, CDR2 YYEEEE. This CDR3 contains 16 residues. As DNA, the CDR3 is TGTGCCAGCAGCTTGCCCGGAACAGGGGGGGACACTGAAGCTTTCTTT. Translated: CASSLPGTGGDTEAFF.

This chain joins TRBV6-7 and TRBJ2-5; D is perhaps TRBD1 (6 bases). TRBV6-7 is an ORF, with its function uncertain. The CDR3 sequence is 14 residues long. The germline V and J ends were trimmed by 0 bases and 4 bases, with 9 bases remaining between them. The CDR3 loop is CASSYSGRGETQYF. The CDR3 DNA follows: TGTGCCAGCAGTTACTCCGGCAGGGGAGAGACCCAGTACTTC.

The V and J genes are TRBV13 and TRBJ2-1; the match to TRBD2 covers 9 bases. V gave up 5 bases and J gave up 5 bases; unmatched junction bases: 7. Germline lookup yields CDR1 PRHDT and CDR2 FYEKMQ (reference sequence). This CDR3 contains 15 residues. CDR3 nucleotides: TGTGCCAGCAGCACAAGACTAGCGGCCCACAATGAGCAGTTCTTC. Its translation is CASSTRLAAHNEQFF.

The rearrangement uses TRBV5-1 and TRBJ2-2, with D possibly being TRBD1 (5 bases). V gave up 4 bases and J gave up 2 bases, with 12 bases separating them. This CDR3 region has 15 residues. Looked up from germline, CDR1 is SGHRS and CDR2 is YFSETQ. This CDR3 is CASSPSGHNTGELFF. The CDR3 nucleotides read TGCGCCAGCAGCCCGAGTGGACATAACACCGGGGAGCTGTTTTTT.

The chain uses TRBV5-5 and TRBJ1-4; 8 bases are a match to TRBD1. After removal of 2 bases from V and 6 bases from J, the junction contained 3 bases not matched to a gene. This CDR3 has 14 amino acids. CDR1 and CDR2 from the germline V gene are SGHKS and YYEKEE (reference sequence). CDR3 nucleotide sequence: TGTGCCAGCAGCTTCAACAGGGGGGATGAAAAACTGTTTTTT. The encoded protein is CASSFNRGDEKLFF.

This chain uses TRBV27 with TRBJ2-2; tentatively, D is TRBD2 (6 bases). Germline CDR1 and CDR2: MNHEY and SMNVEV (reference sequence). V lost 4 bases, J lost 2 bases, and 11 bases lay in between. CDR3 size: 15 residues. CDR3 amino acids: CASSYWGVNTGELFF. CDR3 coding DNA: TGTGCCAGCAGTTACTGGGGGGTCAACACCGGGGAGCTGTTTTTT.

The V call is TRBV19, the J call TRBJ2-1; 8 positions match TRBD2. The CDR3 loop spans 13 amino acids. V trimming: 2 bases; J trimming: 9 bases; junction bases outside the gene matches: 3. The germline CDR1 and CDR2 sequences are LNHDA and SQIVND (reference sequence). The CDR3 region has the DNA TGTGCCAGTAGTATAACTCTAGCGGGTGAGCAGTTCTTC. Its translation is CASSITLAGEQFF.

This clone was counted a single time. The rearrangement uses TRBV4-1 and TRBJ1-1; D gene uncertain. Trimming took off 1 base at V and 6 bases at J, with 18 bases between the two ends. Germline V gene data show CDR1 as MGHRA and CDR2 as YSYEKL. The CDR3 is 16 residues long. As DNA, the CDR3 is TGCGCCAGCAGCCAAGTTTGGGAGGGAGAAAAGGCTGAAGCTTTCTTT. Residues: CASSQVWEGEKAEAFF.

The V call is TRBV5-6, the J call TRBJ1-2; TRBD1 aligns across 8 bases. Trimming took 2 bases from V and 2 from J; bases not matched to a gene: 2. This CDR3 spans 14 amino acids. Germline CDR1 SGHDT, CDR2 YYEEEE. CDR3 loop: CASSFRTGNYGYTF. In nucleotides, the CDR3 is TGTGCCAGCAGCTTCCGGACAGGGAACTATGGCTACACCTTC. The whole variable domain, filled in from reference TRBV5-6 and TRBJ1-2, reads DAGVTQSPTHLIKTRGQQVTLRCSPKSGHDTVSWYQQALGQGPQFIFQYYEEEERQRGNFPDRFSGHQFPNYSSELNVNALLLGDSALYLCASSFRTGNYGYTFGSGTRLTVV.

The chain uses TRBV19 and TRBJ2-5; 10 bases map to TRBD1. With 3 bases clipped from V and 4 bases from J, the junction kept 5 bases outside the gene matches. From germline, CDR1 is LNHDA and CDR2 SQIVND (reference sequence). The CDR3 loop spans 15 amino acids. This chain's CDR3 is CASSIPGQGGETQYF. The CDR3 coding sequence is TGTGCCAGTAGTATCCCCGGACAGGGGGGAGAGACCCAGTACTTC.

The chain recombines TRBV5-3 with TRBJ2-7, with D possibly being TRBD1 (6 bases). TRBV5-3 is an ORF, with its function uncertain. Trimming took off 2 bases at V and 2 bases at J, with 20 bases between the two ends. The CDR3 is 17 residues long. The CDR3 nucleotides read TGTGCCAGAAGCTTTAAGTACGAGGGGGAAGTGGCCTACGAGCAGTACTTC. This gives the protein CARSFKYEGEVAYEQYF.

V and J are TRBV6-1 and TRBJ1-2; 7 bases match TRBD1. V shed 3 bases and J 6 bases; nucleotides not matched to a gene: 7. Germline CDR1 MNHNS, CDR2 SASEGT. CDR3 length equals 14 residues. CDR3 sequence reads: CASSDPTGRNGYTF. The CDR3 DNA sequence: TGTGCCAGCAGTGACCCGACAGGGAGGAATGGCTACACCTTC.

This clone occurred once. This chain links TRBV3-1 (or the pseudogene TRBV3-2) with TRBJ1-4; 9 bases are a match to TRBD1. The V gene's germline CDR1 is LGHDT and CDR2 YNNKEL (reference sequence). This CDR3 comprises 15 residues. Germline trimming cut 3 bases from V and 7 bases from J; bases unmatched to any gene: 6. This CDR3 is CASSQAGTGPEKLFF. The CDR3 DNA is TGTGCCAGCAGCCAGGCCGGGACAGGGCCTGAAAAACTGTTTTTT.

The CDR3 loop reads CASSLQGSTEAFF. For the CDR3, the DNA is TGTGCCAGCAGCTTACAGGGTTCCACTGAAGCTTTCTTT. V gene TRBV7-2 combines with J gene TRBJ1-1; tentative D call: TRBD1 (5 bases). The CDR3 is 13 amino acids. Trimming cost V 2 bases and J 4 bases, with 8 bases left between them. The germline gives CDR1 SGHTA, CDR2 FQGNSA.

V usage is TRBV27 and J usage is TRBJ2-7; TRBD2 agrees at 8 bases. In germline, CDR1 is MNHEY, CDR2 SMNVEV (reference sequence). Trimming cost V 10 bases and J 0 bases; bases outside gene matches: 5. CDR3 length equals 13 residues. The CDR3 DNA follows: TGTGCCACGGGGGGGGCTCCCTCCTACGAGCAGTACTTC. Amino acid sequence: CATGGAPSYEQYF.

The chain links TRBV7-2 to TRBJ2-7, with 12 bases lining up with TRBD1. Germline V gives CDR1 SGHTA, CDR2 FQGNSA. The CDR3 sequence is 17 residues long. V was pared by 5 bases and J by 5 bases, with 13 bases of the junction left unmatched. CDR3 amino acids: CASSKNLPGQGANEQYF. CDR3 nucleotides: TGTGCCAGCAGCAAGAACCTACCGGGACAGGGGGCCAACGAGCAGTACTTC.

V is TRBV21-1 and J is TRBJ2-7; whether TRBD1, the table's D call, matches the DNA was not checked. TRBV21-1 is a pseudogene locus. This CDR3 comprises 23 residues. The CDR3 here is CASSKVDRGSPAVLDRETYEQYF. Here the CDR3 DNA reads TGTGCCAGCAGCAAAGTGGACAGGGGTTCGCCAGCGGTTCTCGATCGAGAAACCTACGAGCAGTACTTC.

The chain is built from TRBV28 and TRBJ2-5, with TRBD1 identical over 8 bases. The CDR3 has 12 amino acids. Germline-derived CDR1 and CDR2 are MDHEN and SYDVKM. The ends lost 6 bases at V and 5 bases at J; junction bases unmatched: 2. The CDR3 bases are TGTGCCAGCAGGACAGGGGAGGAGACCCAGTACTTC. Amino acid sequence: CASRTGEETQYF.

The V and J genes are TRBV2 and TRBJ2-1, with a weak D call TRBD1 (6 bases). Germline-derived CDR1 and CDR2 are SNHLY and FYNNEI. The CDR3 loop spans 13 amino acids. Trimming removed 6 bases from V and 6 bases from J, with 12 bases in between. CDR3 region: CASRDRRPNEQFF. The CDR3 DNA is TGTGCCAGCAGAGACAGGAGGCCCAATGAGCAGTTCTTC.

This chain connects TRBV9 to TRBJ2-5; D is perhaps TRBD2 (5 bases). Germline V gene sequence: CDR1 SGDLS, CDR2 YYNGEE. This CDR3 contains 15 residues. Trimming removed 4 bases from V and 5 bases from J, with 18 bases in between. This chain's CDR3 is CASSLLALPGETQYF. The CDR3 DNA sequence: TGTGCCAGCAGCCTCTTGGCCCTACCGGGGGAGACCCAGTACTTC.

J is TRBJ2-3 and V is TRBV6-4; the match to TRBD1 covers 10 bases. The CDR3 length is 15 residues. Germline V gene lookup returns CDR1 MRHNA and CDR2 SNTAGT. The V gene end was trimmed by 0 bases and the J gene end by 4 bases; junction bases not matched to a gene: 1. The CDR3 coding sequence is TGTGCCAGCAGTGACTCGACAGGGGGCGCAGATACGCAGTATTTT. Translated: CASSDSTGGADTQYF.

As for this clone: The identical CDR3 is also encoded by other nucleotide sequences in the sample. The chain joins TRBV29-1 to TRBJ1-1; 8 nucleotides line up with TRBD1. This CDR3 is 12 amino acids long. Looked up from germline, CDR1 is SQVTM and CDR2 is ANQGSEA. With V trimmed by 6 bases and J by 1 base, 1 base remained unmatched. The CDR3 nucleotides read TGCAGCGTAGGACAGGGGAACACTGAAGCTTTCTTT. This gives the protein CSVGQGNTEAFF. The complete variable domain, with remaining parts taken from reference TRBV29-1 and TRBJ1-1, reads SAVISQKPSRDICQRGTSLTIQCQVDSQVTMMFWYRQQPGQSLTLIATANQGSEATYESGFVIDKFPISRPNLTFSTLTVSNMSPEDSSIYLCSVGQGNTEAFFGQGTRLTVV.

The rearrangement uses TRBV9 and TRBJ1-2; 8 bases align to TRBD1. The J segment lost 5 bases and the V segment lost 4 bases, leaving 7 bases of the junction unmatched. The CDR3 covers 14 residues. CDR1 and CDR2 (germline): SGDLS, YYNGEE. DNA for the CDR3: TGTGCCAGCAGCCGGGGACAGGCCGGGTATGGCTACACCTTC. Amino acids: CASSRGQAGYGYTF.

The V and J genes are TRBV30 and TRBJ1-1, with 11 bases identical to TRBD1. The CDR3 has 14 residues. Trimming cost V 4 bases and J 7 bases; bases outside gene matches: 8. In germline, CDR1 is GTSNPN, CDR2 SVGIG (reference sequence). The CDR3 sequence is CAWNRDRGYSEAFF. The CDR3 DNA follows: TGTGCCTGGAACCGGGACAGGGGGTATAGTGAAGCTTTCTTT.

V is TRBV7-2 and J is TRBJ2-7, with 9 bases aligning to TRBD2. Losses at the gene ends were 5 bases for V and 2 bases for J; bases not matched to a gene: 10. CDR1 is SGHTA, CDR2 FQGNSA, per germline. This CDR3 is built from 16 residues. This CDR3 is CASSTAGGVLPYEQYF. DNA of the CDR3: TGTGCCAGCAGCACAGCGGGAGGAGTCTTACCCTACGAGCAGTACTTC.

The rearrangement links TRBV7-7 to TRBJ2-2; D possibly corresponds to TRBD2 (6 bases). The CDR3 length is 10 residues. Germline CDR1 is SSHAT and CDR2 is FNYEAQ (reference sequence). The CDR3 DNA sequence: TGTGCAGCGGGCACCGGGGAGCTGTTTTTT. Its protein product is CAAGTGELFF.

The sample holds one count of this clone. The chain is built from TRBV14 and TRBJ1-2; 9 bases are a match to TRBD1. J gave up 7 bases and V 0 bases, and 12 bases lay outside the gene matches. The CDR3 runs 17 residues. From germline, CDR1 is SGHDN and CDR2 FVKESK. CDR3 sequence: CASSQELWDRDSGGYTF. The CDR3, as DNA: TGTGCCAGCAGCCAAGAGCTTTGGGACAGGGATTCTGGTGGCTACACCTTC.

V usage is TRBV7-3 and J usage is TRBJ2-2, with D unclear. The CDR3 has 13 amino acids. From germline, CDR1 is SGHTA and CDR2 FQGTGA. The V and J ends lost 5 bases and 6 bases respectively, with 10 bases between them. The CDR3 DNA follows: TGTGCCAGCAGCCAAACAACGCCCGGGGAGCTGTTTTTT. Protein sequence: CASSQTTPGELFF.

The rearrangement joins TRBV28 to TRBJ1-4, with 9 positions matching TRBD1. Germline V gene sequence: CDR1 MDHEN, CDR2 SYDVKM. There are 15 residues in the CDR3. The V segment lost 5 bases and the J segment 5 bases; nucleotides outside the gene matches: 6. In DNA, the CDR3 is TGTGCCAGCAGTCCCATGGGGACAGGGAATGAAAAACTGTTTTTT. Translation gives CASSPMGTGNEKLFF.

The count of this clone is one. The chain combines TRBV7-2 with TRBJ2-7, with TRBD2 matching over 11 bases. The ends lost 1 base at V and 2 bases at J; junction bases unmatched: 1. The CDR3 is 15 residues long. Germline V gene data show CDR1 as SGHTA and CDR2 as FQGNSA. The chain's CDR3 is CASSLELAGAYEQYF. The CDR3 DNA follows: TGTGCCAGCAGCTTAGAACTAGCGGGGGCCTACGAGCAGTACTTC.

The table lists this clone with a few counts. The genes are TRBV29-1 and TRBJ1-1; 8 nucleotides line up with TRBD1. Germline loops: CDR1 SQVTM, CDR2 ANQGSEA. The junction had 4 bases not matched to a gene; V was cut back by 6 bases and J by 1 base. This CDR3 comprises 13 residues. The CDR3 DNA reads as TGCAGCGTGCGGACAGGGCCGAACACTGAAGCTTTCTTT. It specifies CSVRTGPNTEAFF.

CDR3 amino acids: CASSLTNSRGETQYF. Written as DNA, the CDR3 is TGTGCCAGCAGCTTAACGAACAGTCGAGGGGAGACCCAGTACTTC. V and J are TRBV7-3 and TRBJ2-5; D is perhaps TRBD2 (5 bases). Germline loops: CDR1 SGHTA, CDR2 FQGTGA. The CDR3 is made up of 15 amino acids. V shed 0 bases and J shed 5 bases, with 13 bases lying between them.